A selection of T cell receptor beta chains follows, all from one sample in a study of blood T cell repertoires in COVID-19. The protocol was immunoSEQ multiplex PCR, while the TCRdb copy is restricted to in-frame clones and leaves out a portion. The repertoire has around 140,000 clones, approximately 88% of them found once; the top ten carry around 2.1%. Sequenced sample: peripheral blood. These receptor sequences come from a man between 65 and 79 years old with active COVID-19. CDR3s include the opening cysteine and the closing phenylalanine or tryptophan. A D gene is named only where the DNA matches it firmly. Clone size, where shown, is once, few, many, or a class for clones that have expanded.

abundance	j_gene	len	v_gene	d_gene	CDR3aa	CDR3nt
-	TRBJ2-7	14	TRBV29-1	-	CSVAIAARPYEQYF	TGCAGCGTGGCCATAGCGGCCAGGCCCTACGAGCAGTACTTC
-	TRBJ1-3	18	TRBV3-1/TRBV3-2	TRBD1	CASSLRAVSTGGRNTIYF	TGTGCCAGCAGCCTAAGGGCGGTCAGTACAGGGGGTAGAAACACCATATATTTT
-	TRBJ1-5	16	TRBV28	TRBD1	CASSLTPTGPGQPQHF	TGTGCCAGCAGTTTAACCCCGACAGGGCCTGGTCAGCCCCAGCATTTT
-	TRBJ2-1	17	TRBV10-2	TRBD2	CASSRDVGTSGYNEQFF	TGCGCCAGCAGCCGCGACGTAGGGACTAGCGGGTACAATGAGCAGTTCTTC
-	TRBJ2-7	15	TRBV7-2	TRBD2	CASREPGLGSLEQYF	TGTGCCAGCAGAGAGCCGGGACTAGGCAGCCTCGAGCAGTACTTC
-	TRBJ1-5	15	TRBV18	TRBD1	CASSPQGQGSQPQHF	TGTGCCAGCTCACCACAGGGACAGGGATCGCAGCCCCAGCATTTT
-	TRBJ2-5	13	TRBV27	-	CASSFGVQETQYF	TGTGCCAGCAGTTTCGGGGTGCAAGAGACCCAGTACTTC
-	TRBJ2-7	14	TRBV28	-	CASRGREGSYEQYF	TGTGCCAGCAGAGGCCGAGAGGGATCCTACGAGCAGTACTTC
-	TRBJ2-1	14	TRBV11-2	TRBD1	CASSPTGGGRTRVF	TGTGCCAGCAGCCCAACAGGGGGCGGACGAACGCGTGTCTTC
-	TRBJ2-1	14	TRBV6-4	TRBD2	CASSFDGRGGEQFF	TGTGCCAGCAGTTTCGACGGGAGGGGGGGTGAGCAGTTCTTC
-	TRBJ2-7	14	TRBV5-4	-	CASSFKRDSYEQYF	TGTGCCAGCAGCTTCAAGAGAGACTCCTACGAGCAGTACTTC
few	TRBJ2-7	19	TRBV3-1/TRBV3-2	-	CASSLFPPVGGPKPYEQYF	TGTGCCAGCAGCCTATTCCCCCCAGTGGGGGGGCCGAAACCCTACGAGCAGTACTTC
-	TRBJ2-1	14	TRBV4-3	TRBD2	CASSQRLAGDEQFF	TGCGCCAGCAGCCAGCGGTTAGCGGGAGATGAGCAGTTCTTC
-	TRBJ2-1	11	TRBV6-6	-	CASSYGGEQFF	TGTGCCAGCAGTTACGGGGGGGAGCAGTTCTTC
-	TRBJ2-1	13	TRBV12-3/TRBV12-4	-	CASSQGANNEQFF	TGTGCCAGCTCTCAAGGAGCGAACAATGAGCAGTTCTTC
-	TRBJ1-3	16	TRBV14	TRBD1	CASSYAQGATGNTIYF	TGTGCCAGCAGCTACGCACAGGGGGCGACTGGAAACACCATATATTTT
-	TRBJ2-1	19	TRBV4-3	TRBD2	CASSQDRLKAGDHYNEQFF	TGCGCCAGCAGCCAAGATCGGTTGAAGGCGGGAGACCACTACAATGAGCAGTTCTTC
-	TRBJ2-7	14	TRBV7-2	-	CASSFAGGSYEQYF	TGTGCCAGCAGCTTCGCCGGGGGCTCCTACGAGCAGTACTTC
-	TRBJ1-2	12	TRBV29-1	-	CSVGGSNYGYTF	TGCAGCGTTGGCGGTTCTAACTATGGCTACACCTTC
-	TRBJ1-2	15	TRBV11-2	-	CASSPPGGPNYGYTF	TGTGCCAGCAGCCCACCGGGGGGCCCCAACTATGGCTACACCTTC
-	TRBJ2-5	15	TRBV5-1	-	CASSWGVAVQETQYF	TGCGCCAGCAGCTGGGGGGTAGCGGTCCAAGAGACCCAGTACTTC
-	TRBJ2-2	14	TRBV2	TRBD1	CASRDRLNTGELFF	TGTGCCAGCAGGGACAGGTTAAACACCGGGGAGCTGTTTTTT
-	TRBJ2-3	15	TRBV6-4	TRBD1	CASSDSQGATDTQYF	TGTGCCAGCAGTGACTCACAGGGGGCCACAGATACGCAGTATTTT
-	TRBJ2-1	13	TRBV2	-	CASRGLVYNEQFF	TGTGCCAGCAGGGGGCTGGTGTACAATGAGCAGTTCTTC
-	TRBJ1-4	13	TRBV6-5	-	CASRRQGNEKLFF	TGTGCCAGCAGGCGGCAGGGTAATGAAAAACTGTTTTTT
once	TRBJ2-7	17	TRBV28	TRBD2	CASSPGTSGIGRGEQYF	TGTGCCAGCAGTCCGGGGACTAGCGGGATAGGACGGGGCGAGCAGTACTTC
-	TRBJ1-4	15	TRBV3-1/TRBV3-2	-	CASSLGKQGREKLFF	TGTGCCAGCAGCCTCGGGAAACAGGGACGAGAAAAACTGTTTTTT
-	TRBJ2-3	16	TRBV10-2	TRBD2	CASSDPSGPSTDTQYF	TGCGCCAGCAGTGATCCTAGCGGGCCTAGCACAGATACGCAGTATTTT
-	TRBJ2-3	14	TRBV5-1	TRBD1	CASSSGTGRETQYF	TGCGCCAGCAGCTCCGGGACAGGGCGGGAGACGCAGTATTTT
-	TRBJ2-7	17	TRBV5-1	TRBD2	CASSRDLTGTSAYEQYF	TGCGCCAGCAGCCGAGACTTAACCGGGACTAGCGCGTACGAGCAGTACTTC
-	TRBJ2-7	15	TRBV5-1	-	CASSVGRDSWYEQYF	TGCGCCAGCAGCGTGGGGCGGGACAGTTGGTACGAGCAGTACTTC
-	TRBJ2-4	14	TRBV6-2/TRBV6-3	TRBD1	CASSDRDRGNIQYF	TGTGCCAGCAGTGACCGGGACAGGGGTAACATTCAGTACTTC
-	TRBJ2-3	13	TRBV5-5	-	CASSPSGADTQYF	TGTGCCAGCAGCCCGTCGGGGGCAGATACGCAGTATTTT
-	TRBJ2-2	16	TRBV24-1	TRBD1	CATSDPDRVRTGELFF	TGTGCCACCAGTGACCCCGACAGGGTGAGAACCGGGGAGCTGTTTTTT
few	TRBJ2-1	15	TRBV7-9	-	CASSPQLSGNNEQFF	TGTGCCAGCAGCCCCCAACTTTCCGGTAACAATGAGCAGTTCTTC
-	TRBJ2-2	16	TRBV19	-	CASSIDKWANTGELFF	TGTGCCAGTAGTATAGATAAGTGGGCCAACACCGGGGAGCTGTTTTTT
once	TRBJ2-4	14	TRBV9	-	CASSVAGVQGIQYF	TGTGCCAGCAGCGTAGCTGGGGTGCAGGGCATTCAGTACTTC
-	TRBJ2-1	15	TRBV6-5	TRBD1	CASSRTGDYFNEQFF	TGTGCCAGCAGCAGGACAGGGGATTACTTCAATGAGCAGTTCTTC
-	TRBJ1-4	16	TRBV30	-	CAWSRGQSPTNEKLFF	TGTGCCTGGAGTCGAGGACAGTCACCAACTAATGAAAAACTGTTTTTT
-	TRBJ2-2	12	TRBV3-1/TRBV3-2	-	CASSQVQGELFF	TGTGCCAGCAGCCAAGTCCAGGGGGAGCTGTTTTTT
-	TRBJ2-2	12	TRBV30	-	CAVSRGSGELFF	TGTGCCGTATCCAGGGGCAGCGGGGAGCTGTTTTTT
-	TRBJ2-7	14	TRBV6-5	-	CASSYSRRDYEQYF	TGTGCCAGCAGTTACTCGAGGAGGGACTACGAGCAGTACTTC
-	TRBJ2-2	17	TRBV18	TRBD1	CASSSLGTGDSTGELFF	TGTGCCAGCTCATCACTGGGGACAGGAGATTCCACCGGGGAGCTGTTTTTT
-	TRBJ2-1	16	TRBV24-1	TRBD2	CATSGLAGHSYNEQFF	TGTGCCACCAGCGGACTAGCGGGCCACTCCTACAATGAGCAGTTCTTC
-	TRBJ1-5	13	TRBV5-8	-	CASSLEQPQPQHF	TGTGCCAGCAGCTTGGAACAGCCGCAGCCCCAGCATTTT